The rows below give T cell receptor beta chains drawn from one sample of a study of T cells expressing NK-cell markers. TCRdb re-called the 5' RACE reads, yielding one record per CDR3 amino acid sequence without DNA. The sample includes about 430,000 distinct CDR3 sequences. Source material: blood T cells: a sorted CD56 or NKG2C T cell subset, CD4+ or CD8+ T cells, or bulk PBMC T cells (not recorded which). These receptors were taken from a woman aged 50 to 60 in good health. CDR3s include the opening cysteine and the closing phenylalanine or tryptophan.

TRBJ2-5,TRBV20-1,CSARGGVAETQYF
TRBJ1-2,TRBV5-1,CASSLVAGNYGYTF
TRBJ2-1,TRBV20-1,CSASSLAGMDEQFF
TRBJ1-1,TRBV24-1,CATSDLESGQGDTEAFF
TRBJ1-1,TRBV30,CAWSWTGGLNTEAFF
TRBJ2-1,TRBV3-1,CASSHRGPGTSSYNEQFF
TRBJ2-5,TRBV7-3,CASSLGEKTQYF
TRBJ1-4,TRBV27,CASSLWASGTRNEKLFF
TRBJ2-5,TRBV5-6,CASSFDRIETQYF
TRBJ2-7,TRBV5-4,CASSRGGGEHEQYF
TRBJ2-1,TRBV5-1,CASSLDGRALYNEQFF
TRBJ2-7,TRBV3-1,CASGGLAGEAYEQYF
TRBJ2-7,TRBV7-9,CASSRNMAEQYF
TRBJ2-7,TRBV29-1,CSVDIAGGLEQYF
TRBJ2-7,TRBV29-1,CSGLLGGYEQYF
TRBJ2-3,TRBV3-1,CASSRRGAGITDTQYF
TRBJ2-3,TRBV9,CASSVASGRVRDTQYF
TRBJ2-6,TRBV6-5,CASSYSWASGANVLTF
TRBJ2-1,TRBV7-8,CASSSRVSSYNEQFF
TRBJ1-1,TRBV7-3,CASSAGRSNTEAFF
TRBJ2-1,TRBV24-1,CATGGGRANNEQFF
TRBJ2-1,TRBV20-1,CSGSNIVYNEQFF
TRBJ2-1,TRBV20-1,CSARLRVGGRAHEQFF
TRBJ2-3,TRBV3-1,CASSQGSGSLTDTQYF
TRBJ1-5,TRBV3-1,CASSHRGGSQPQHF
TRBJ2-1,TRBV18,CASSAGTSGNEQFF
TRBJ2-5,TRBV3-1,CASSRGTSGRTQYF
TRBJ1-2,TRBV7-8,CASSQARGPYGYTF
TRBJ2-2,TRBV29-1,CSVGGQGATGELFF
TRBJ2-2,TRBV20-1,CSARRQGLAGELFF
TRBJ2-4,TRBV24-1,CATSEPKGGGIQYF
TRBJ2-1,TRBV6-6,CASSSSYWGEQFF